This T cell receptor delta chain comes out of a study of gamma-delta chains in newborns, infants, children. Germline trimming cut 3 bases from V and 8 bases from J; bases unmatched to any gene: 8. CDR1 GEAIGNYY and CDR2 EKD come from the germline V gene. The CDR3 totals 14 residues. TCRdb re-called the reads through CATT. The sample shows over a thousand delta-chain clones, 0.9% to 1.2% of them seen only once. The sample holds a few counts of this clone. The likely explanation is a read error, given a far larger clone one base away. This specimen includes other DNA sequences encoding the same CDR3. This sequence originates from a child in good health. Source material: blood. V usage is TRDV2 and J usage is TRDJ1; 10 nucleotides line up with TRDD3. In nucleotides, the CDR3 is TGTGCCTGTGACGGACTGGGGGATTTTGACAAACTCATCTTT. It specifies CACDGLGDFDKLIF.